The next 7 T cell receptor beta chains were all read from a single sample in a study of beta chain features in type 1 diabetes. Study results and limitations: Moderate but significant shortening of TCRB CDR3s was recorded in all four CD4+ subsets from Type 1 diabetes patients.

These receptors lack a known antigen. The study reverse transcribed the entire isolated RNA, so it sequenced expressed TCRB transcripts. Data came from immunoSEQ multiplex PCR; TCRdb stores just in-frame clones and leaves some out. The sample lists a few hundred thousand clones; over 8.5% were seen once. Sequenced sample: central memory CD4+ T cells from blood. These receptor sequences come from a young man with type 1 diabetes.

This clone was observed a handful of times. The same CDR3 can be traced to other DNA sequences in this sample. The CDR3 region is CASSQDPGTDTQYF. In DNA form, the CDR3 reads TGCGCCAGCAGCCAAGATCCCGGCACAGATACGCAGTATTTT. The V call is TRBV4-3, the J call TRBJ2-3; D ambiguous. The CDR3 sequence is 14 residues long. Trimming removed 0 bases at V and 1 base at J, with 5 bases between. Germline CDR1 and CDR2: LGHNA and YSLEER.

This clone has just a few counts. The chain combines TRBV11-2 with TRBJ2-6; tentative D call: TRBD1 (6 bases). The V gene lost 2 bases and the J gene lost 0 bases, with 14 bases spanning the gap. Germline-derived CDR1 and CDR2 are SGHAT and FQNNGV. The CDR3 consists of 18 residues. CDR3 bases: TGTGCCAGCAGCTTATGGGGCAGGGGAAGCTCTGGGGCCAACGTCCTGACTTTC. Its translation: CASSLWGRGSSGANVLTF.

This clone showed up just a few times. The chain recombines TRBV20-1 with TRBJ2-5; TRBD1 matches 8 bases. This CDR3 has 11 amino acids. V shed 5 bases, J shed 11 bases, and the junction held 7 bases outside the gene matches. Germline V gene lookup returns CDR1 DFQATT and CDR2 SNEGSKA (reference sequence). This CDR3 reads CSAPDRGPQYF. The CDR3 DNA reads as TGCAGTGCTCCCGACAGGGGTCCGCAGTACTTC.

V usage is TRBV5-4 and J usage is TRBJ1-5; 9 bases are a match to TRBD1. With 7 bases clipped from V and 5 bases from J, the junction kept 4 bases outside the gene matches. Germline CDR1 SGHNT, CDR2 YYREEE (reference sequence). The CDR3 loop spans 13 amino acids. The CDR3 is CASGQGPDQPQHF. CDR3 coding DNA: TGTGCCAGCGGACAGGGGCCGGATCAGCCCCAGCATTTT.

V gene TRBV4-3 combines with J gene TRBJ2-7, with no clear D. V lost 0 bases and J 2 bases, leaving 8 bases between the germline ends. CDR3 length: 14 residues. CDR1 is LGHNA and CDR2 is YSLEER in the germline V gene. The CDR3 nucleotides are TGCGCCAGCAGCCAAGATCCTGGAACCTACGAGCAGTACTTC. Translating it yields CASSQDPGTYEQYF.

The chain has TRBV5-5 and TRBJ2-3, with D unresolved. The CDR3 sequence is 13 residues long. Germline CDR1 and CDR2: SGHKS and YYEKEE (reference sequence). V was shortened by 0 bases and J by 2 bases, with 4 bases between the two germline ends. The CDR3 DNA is TGTGCCAGCAGCTTGGTGACCACAGATACGCAGTATTTT. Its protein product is CASSLVTTDTQYF.

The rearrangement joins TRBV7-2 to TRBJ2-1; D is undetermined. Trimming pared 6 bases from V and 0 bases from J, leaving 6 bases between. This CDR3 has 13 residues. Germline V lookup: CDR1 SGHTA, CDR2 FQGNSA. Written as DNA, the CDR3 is TGTGCCAGCAGTGGGAACTCCTACAATGAGCAGTTCTTC. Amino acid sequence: CASSGNSYNEQFF.